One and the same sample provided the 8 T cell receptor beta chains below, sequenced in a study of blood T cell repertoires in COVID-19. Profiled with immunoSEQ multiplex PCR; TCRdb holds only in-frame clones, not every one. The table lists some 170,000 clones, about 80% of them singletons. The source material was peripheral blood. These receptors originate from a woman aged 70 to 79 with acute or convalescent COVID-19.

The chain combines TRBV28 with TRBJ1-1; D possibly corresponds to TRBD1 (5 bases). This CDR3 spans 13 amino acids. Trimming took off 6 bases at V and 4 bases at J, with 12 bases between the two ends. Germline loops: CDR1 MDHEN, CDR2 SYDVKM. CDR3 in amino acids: CASSSRVRTEAFF. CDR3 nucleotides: TGTGCCAGCAGCTCCAGGGTGCGCACTGAAGCTTTCTTT.

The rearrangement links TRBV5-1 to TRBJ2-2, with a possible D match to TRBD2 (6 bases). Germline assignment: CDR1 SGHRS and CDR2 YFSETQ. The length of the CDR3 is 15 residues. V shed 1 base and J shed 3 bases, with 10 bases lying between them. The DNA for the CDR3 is TGCGCCAGCAGCTTGAAACGGAGGGACACCGGGGAGCTGTTTTTT. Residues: CASSLKRRDTGELFF.

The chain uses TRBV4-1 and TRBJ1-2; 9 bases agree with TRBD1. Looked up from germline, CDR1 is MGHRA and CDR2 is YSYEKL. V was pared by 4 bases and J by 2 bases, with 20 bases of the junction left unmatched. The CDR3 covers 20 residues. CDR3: CASSRSFAPGQGITNYGYTF. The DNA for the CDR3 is TGCGCCAGCAGCCGATCCTTTGCTCCGGGACAGGGTATCACCAACTATGGCTACACCTTC.

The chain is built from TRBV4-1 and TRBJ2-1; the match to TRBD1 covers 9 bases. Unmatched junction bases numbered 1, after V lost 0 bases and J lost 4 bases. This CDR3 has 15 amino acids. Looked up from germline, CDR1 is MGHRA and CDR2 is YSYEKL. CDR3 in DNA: TGCGCCAGCAGCCAAGATGGGACAGGGTACAATGAGCAGTTCTTC. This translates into CASSQDGTGYNEQFF.

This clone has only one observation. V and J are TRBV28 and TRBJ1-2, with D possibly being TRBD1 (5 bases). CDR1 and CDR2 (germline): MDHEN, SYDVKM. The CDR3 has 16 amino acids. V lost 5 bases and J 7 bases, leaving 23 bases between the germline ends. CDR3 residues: CASSSYGGGISFGYTF. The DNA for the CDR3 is TGTGCCAGCAGTAGTTACGGGGGTGGGATTTCCTTTGGCTACACCTTC.

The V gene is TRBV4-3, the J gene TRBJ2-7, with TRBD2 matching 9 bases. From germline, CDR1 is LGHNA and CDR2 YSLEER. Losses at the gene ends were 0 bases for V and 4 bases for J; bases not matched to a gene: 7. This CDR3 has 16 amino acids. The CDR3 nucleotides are TGCGCCAGCAGCCAAGATCATACTAGCGGGCGTTACGAGCAGTACTTC. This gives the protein CASSQDHTSGRYEQYF.

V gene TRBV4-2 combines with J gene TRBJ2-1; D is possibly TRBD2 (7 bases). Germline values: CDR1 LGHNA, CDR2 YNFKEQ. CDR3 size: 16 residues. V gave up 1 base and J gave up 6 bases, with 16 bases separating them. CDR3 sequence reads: CASSQGRAGASNEQFF. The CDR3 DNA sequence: TGTGCCAGCAGCCAAGGTAGGGCGGGGGCCTCCAATGAGCAGTTCTTC.

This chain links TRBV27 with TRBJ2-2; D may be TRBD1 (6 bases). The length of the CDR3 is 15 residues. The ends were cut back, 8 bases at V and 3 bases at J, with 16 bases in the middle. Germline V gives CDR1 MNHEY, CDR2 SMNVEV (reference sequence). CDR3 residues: CASRQGQGYTGELFF. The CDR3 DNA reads TGTGCCAGCCGTCAGGGGCAGGGATACACCGGGGAGCTGTTTTTT.